This T cell receptor beta chain is drawn from a study of cytomegalovirus exposure and HLA in healthy donors (dated by TCRdb to 2015 to 2018). Some background on the complete study: According to an earlier analysis of a few hundred of the donors, about 170 million T cells yielded over 100 million unique TCR beta sequences and about 300 Gb of sequence data. Typing coverage varied by locus: about 620-630 donors for A, B, C, DRB1 and DQB1; roughly 510 for DQA1; 600 to 610 for DPA1; 450 to 480 for DPB1. Among the approximately 430 genotyped donors, under 90% belonged to the genetic ancestry cluster associated with self-reported Caucasian donors. Alongside the repertoire data, information on donor age, sex, ethnicity and CMV serostatus was compiled. In a later analysis, previously published TCR beta repertoires from about 670 donors were re-analyzed and high-resolution HLA genotyping was added so that TCR occurrence patterns could be studied. The study used immunosequencing to profile the T cell repertoires of 666 subjects and linked those repertoires to cytomegalovirus serostatus. The aim of the study was to test whether cataloging public T cell receptors could identify signatures of past pathogen exposure. In addition to the first cohort of roughly 670 subjects, a separate validation cohort of 130 or so different subjects was used. Because of strong linkage in the cohort, 4 to 6 DR-DQ haplotypes were treated as single units for association and clustering. In a later genetic analysis, genome-wide SNP genotypes for about 55% of the roughly 700 donors were used, and that subset was treated as a discovery cohort. An earlier analysis of 500 to 650 of the donors applied high-throughput TCR beta sequencing to assess whether each TCR beta V gene segment acted as functional or pseudogenic. Both class I and class II loci were covered by HLA typing, at four-digit resolution. On average, about 200,000 unique TCR beta nucleotide sequences were sequenced per donor among several hundred genotyped donors of the cohort, with around 19% of those sequences being non-productive. All discovery cohort repertoires had been generated on a single sequencing platform. Rather than drawing on any new phenotypic data, the later analysis identified candidate immune exposures from TCR beta sequences and the way those sequences occurred across donors. To predict cytomegalovirus infection status, the study combined high-throughput TCR immunosequencing, statistical association of individual TCRs with disease status, and machine learning. An early release that covered about 600 HLA-typed donors contained about 300 gigabases of sequencing data and 65 million to 100 million unique TCR sequences. What the authors observed across the whole study: The authors suggested that the approach could potentially be generalized to other disease states and immunological phenotypes. Most TCR sequences were observed very rarely across donors, whereas some public TCRs were present in many individuals. Linkage disequilibrium might explain the correlated functional status among segregating V segments, but an unknown experimental factor could not be ruled out. The only immune exposure information available for the cohort was CMV serostatus. A group of highly shared sequence variants was considered likely to be a technical artifact of the sequencing pipeline. A few of the identified cytomegalovirus-associated TCR beta chains were confirmed in vitro to be specific for cytomegalovirus antigens. According to a later analysis, TCR association rates differed among HLA loci, with DRB1 alleles showing the most associated TCRs and HLA-C alleles showing the fewest. Assigning TCR associations to individual alleles was difficult when HLA alleles, especially DR and DQ, strongly co-occurred. According to a later analysis, parvovirus B19, influenza, CMV and Epstein-Barr virus appeared linked to several top co-occurrence clusters. Because HLA typing was unavailable for some donors at each locus, only the typed subset was used in association tests. This cohort had only TCR beta chains sequenced, and the lack of alpha or paired-chain data limited which features could be detected. A later genetic analysis associated a missense DCLRE1C variant with V-gene and J-gene trimming of TCR beta chains, and an independent cohort replicated the association. In a later analysis, most CMV-associated TCR beta chains were found to appear HLA-restricted, with HLA associations seemingly driven largely by CMV exposure. Presence/absence analyses assumed roughly uniform sequencing depth across donors, an assumption that may not hold. Because counts were too low, 15 to 20 rarely observed V segments, including chromosome 9 orphons, were left out of the earlier analysis of a few hundred of the donors. The 87-base-pair reads could not distinguish some IMGT-functional V segments, including TRBV6-2 and TRBV6-3, so those segments were excluded. An earlier analysis of 587 of the donors showed that most TCR beta V segments appeared in productive rearrangements either about 87% or about 30% of the time, which broadly matched IMGT annotations. In both the original and validation cohorts, the classifier was reported to diagnose cytomegalovirus status with high specificity and sensitivity. In a later analysis, HLA-associated TCR beta chains showed more clonal expansion and lower generation probabilities than non-associated chains that were equally common. A further reported finding was that TCR beta sequences accurately predicted the HLA-A and HLA-B alleles for most subjects in the first cohort. A later analysis associated 16,951 TCR beta sequences with specific HLA alleles at a false discovery rate of 0.05. According to a later genetic analysis, donors in an Asian-associated ancestry cluster had fewer N-insertions in productive TCRs than the approximately 610-donor mean. The study gave a list of over 150 TCR beta chains associated with cytomegalovirus.

Libraries were prepared through the immunoSEQ multiplex PCR assay. For the multiplex PCR, a mixture combining 60 forward primers for TCR Vbeta segments and 13 reverse primers for TCR Jbeta segments was used. Amplification of the CDR3 region of rearranged TCR beta genes was performed with a multiplex PCR assay on genomic DNA. On the Illumina HiSeq System, the amplified TCR beta libraries were sequenced as 87-base-pair reads. On the study's bioinformatics: A later analysis tallied around 82 million unique TCR beta chains across the 640 or so repertoires, and about 10 million of those chains were shared by two or more donors. Raw reads were error-corrected and collapsed into unique sequences by a nearest-neighbor algorithm in which closely related sequences were merged to remove PCR and sequencing errors. CDR3 sequences were aligned to IMGT reference sequences to assign V, D and J gene segments. For a sequence to be retained, a match of at least six nucleotides to both a V gene segment and a J gene segment was required. A rearrangement counted as productive if the CDR3 had no stop codons and remained in frame with V and J, and every other rearrangement counted as non-productive. Following IMGT convention, CDR3 was defined as the stretch from the second conserved V-encoded cysteine to the conserved J-encoded phenylalanine. The earlier analysis of 500 to 600 of the donors excluded sequences that lacked an unambiguous match to a single V gene segment. In an earlier analysis of roughly 600 of the donors, a V segment was called functional when productive rearrangements were above 56.7%, and segregating when the standard deviation between donors exceeded 5%. A statistical classification framework was built to diagnose cytomegalovirus status from the catalog of TCR beta chain sequences. In a later analysis, TCR nucleotide sequences were compared against IMGT/GENE-DB human TR gene sequences so that V and J genes could be assigned. Using the TCRdist pipeline, a later analysis assigned CDR3 sequences along with most-parsimonious VDJ recombination scenarios. A later analysis defined each TCR beta chain by its CDR3 amino acid sequence plus V-gene family, and excluded reads lacking a unique V-gene family. To address suspected cross-contamination and a sequencing artifact, a later analysis removed around 600 highly shared, low-generation-probability nucleotide sequences. In a later analysis, a clonal expansion index for each public chain was calculated from normalized within-repertoire ranks of inferred template counts. Generation probabilities in a later analysis came from a VDJ recombination model fitted to out-of-frame rearrangements, and those results were checked against IGoR. In a later analysis, hypergeometric tests were used to score TCR-TCR, TCR-HLA and TCR-CMV co-occurrence, with a repertoire-size bias correction applied to TCR pairs. To estimate false discovery rates, a later analysis permuted the HLA or CMV assignments 20 times. In a later analysis, co-occurring TCRs were grouped using DBSCAN, with TCRdist sequence similarity added in when clustering inside HLA-allele-positive subsets. Repertoires with fewer than 30,000 or more than 120,000 public chains, plus five repertoires with anomalous nucleotide sharing, were excluded from co-occurrence clustering. What TCRdb holds here is the immuneACCESS table cut down to in-frame rearrangements. Part of the clones is not present; checked against another copy, under half of the missing clones reflect an unresolved V gene, and the others are unexplained. That table is the source of V, J and clone size, and D and trimming were worked out from the DNA. The table for this sample lists 110,000 to 150,000 clones; almost 85% of them were counted only once. The ten biggest clones cover roughly 3.2% of the sample.

For CDR1 and CDR2, the germline V gene lists SNHLY and FYNNEI. V and J lose 11 bases and 2 bases, and a span of 12 bases separates them. The CDR3 starts with the cysteine, ends with the phenylalanine, and has 12 residues. The CDR3 DNA has 36 bases and is translated from base 1. The count of this clone is one. It lacks a known antigen. No base quality information exists; no much larger clone differs at one position. The cohort was made up of approximately 670 healthy bone marrow donors. Cohort members were all nominally healthy when sampled, although unrecorded immune exposures were likely present. The donor was CMV seropositive and belonged to the group of more than 250 seropositive cohort members. Every donor gave a peripheral blood sample, and the peripheral blood mononuclear cells from that sample were used for TCR beta sequencing. The Qiagen DNeasy Blood Extraction Kit was used to extract genomic DNA from the blood cell samples.

The chain couples TRBV2 to TRBJ2-5; the D gene is perhaps TRBD1, from 6 matching bases. This sequence originates from a man aged 18-30 years in good health and CMV-seropositive. The specimen sequenced was PBMCs. The sequence in DNA is TGTGCCTCGGTCAGGGGACAAGAGACCCAGTACTTC. This gives the protein CASVRGQETQYF.